This TCR beta chain is from a study of cytomegalovirus exposure and HLA in healthy donors (dated by TCRdb to the late 2010s). Describing the broader study: In an earlier analysis of about 560 of the donors, about 260 Gb of sequence data and some 120 million unique TCR beta sequences from about 179 million T cells were reported. Rather than using new phenotypic data, the later analysis identified candidate immune exposures from TCR beta sequences and from how often those sequences occurred across donors. The study used immunosequencing to profile the T cell repertoires of under 700 subjects and linked those repertoires to cytomegalovirus serostatus. Of the 350 to 450 genotyped donors, 75% to 85% were placed in the genetic ancestry cluster associated with self-reported Caucasian donors. Donor age, sex, ethnicity and CMV serostatus were compiled alongside the repertoire data. The study combined high-throughput TCR immunosequencing, statistical association of individual TCRs with disease status, and machine learning to predict cytomegalovirus infection status. Besides the first cohort of roughly 640 subjects, a separate validation cohort made up of 120 different subjects was used. The study aimed to test whether signatures of past pathogen exposure could be identified by cataloging public T cell receptors. An earlier analysis of around 580 of the donors used high-throughput TCR beta sequencing to judge whether each TCR beta V gene segment behaved as functional or pseudogenic. On average, about 200,000 unique TCR beta nucleotide sequences were sequenced per donor among some 430 genotyped donors of the cohort, with roughly 20% of those sequences being non-productive. All discovery cohort repertoires had been generated using a single sequencing platform. Because of strong linkage in the cohort, four or five DR-DQ haplotypes were treated as single units for association and clustering. HLA typing covered class I and class II loci at four-digit resolution. The number of donors typed differed by locus, with about 629-630 for A, B, C, DRB1 and DQB1, over 500 for DQA1, approximately 580 for DPA1, and 450 to 480 for DPB1. A later analysis re-examined previously published TCR beta repertoires from several hundred donors and added high-resolution HLA genotyping to investigate patterns of TCR occurrence. Genome-wide SNP genotypes for about 60% of the 666 donors were used in a later genetic analysis, which treated that subset as a discovery cohort. Roughly 300 gigabases of sequencing data and roughly 81 million unique TCR sequences made up an early release that covered around 640 HLA-typed donors. The investigation overall reported the following: In a later analysis, several top co-occurrence clusters were reported to appear linked to parvovirus B19, influenza, CMV and Epstein-Barr virus. CMV serostatus was the only immune exposure information available for the cohort. In a later analysis, HLA-associated TCR beta chains showed more clonal expansion and lower generation probabilities than non-associated chains that were equally common. A cluster of highly shared sequence variants was judged likely to be a technical artifact of the sequencing pipeline. An association between a missense DCLRE1C variant and V-gene and J-gene trimming of TCR beta chains was found in a later genetic analysis and replicated in an independent cohort. At a false discovery rate of 0.05, a later analysis linked under 20,000 TCR beta sequences to specific HLA alleles. Correlated functional status among segregating V segments might reflect linkage disequilibrium, but an unknown experimental factor could not be ruled out. Only TCR beta chains were sequenced in this cohort, and the absence of alpha or paired-chain data limited detectable features. HLA typing was unavailable for some donors at each locus, so association tests used only the typed subset. The earlier analysis of approximately 540 of the donors excluded fewer than 20 rarely observed V segments, including chromosome 9 orphons, because counts were too low. Across donors, most TCR sequences were observed very rarely, whereas some public TCRs were present in many individuals. In vitro tests confirmed that a few of the cytomegalovirus-associated TCR beta chains recognize cytomegalovirus antigens. The classifier was reported to diagnose cytomegalovirus status with high specificity and sensitivity in both the original and validation cohorts. When HLA alleles, especially DR and DQ, strongly co-occurred, attributing TCR associations to individual alleles was difficult. A further reported finding was that TCR beta sequences accurately predicted the HLA-A and HLA-B alleles for most subjects in the first cohort. The presence/absence analyses assumed that sequencing depth was roughly uniform across donors, and that assumption may not be true. Broadly in line with IMGT annotations, most TCR beta V segments showed up in productive rearrangements about 90% or about 30% of the time in an earlier analysis of a few hundred of the donors. Some IMGT-functional V segments, including TRBV6-2 and TRBV6-3, could not be distinguished by the 87-base-pair reads and were therefore excluded. In a later analysis, the rate of TCR association differed among HLA loci, with DRB1 alleles having the most associated TCRs and HLA-C alleles having the fewest. It was suggested by the authors that the approach could potentially be generalized to other disease states and immunological phenotypes. In a later genetic analysis, fewer N-insertions in productive TCRs were reported among donors in an Asian-associated ancestry cluster than the 666-donor mean. A later analysis found that most CMV-associated TCR beta chains appeared HLA-restricted, with HLA associations seemingly driven largely by CMV exposure. In the study, some 160 TCR beta chains were listed as associated with cytomegalovirus.

The library was made by the immunoSEQ multiplex PCR assay. A mixture of 60 forward primers for TCR Vbeta segments and 13 reverse primers for TCR Jbeta segments was used in the multiplex PCR. Amplification of the CDR3 region of rearranged TCR beta genes was performed with a multiplex PCR assay on genomic DNA. On the Illumina HiSeq System, the amplified TCR beta libraries were sequenced as 87-base-pair reads. In the authors' own workflow: A later analysis counted tens of millions of unique TCR beta chains across the 690 or so repertoires, and roughly 11 million of these chains were shared by at least two donors. A nearest-neighbor algorithm error-corrected the raw reads and collapsed the reads into unique sequences, merging closely related sequences to remove PCR and sequencing errors. To assign V, D and J gene segments, CDR3 sequences were aligned to IMGT reference sequences. For a sequence to be retained, a match of at least six nucleotides was required to both a V gene segment and a J gene segment. A rearrangement was called productive if the CDR3 had no stop codons and remained in frame with V and J, and every other rearrangement was called non-productive. CDR3 was defined according to IMGT convention as the region running from the second conserved V-encoded cysteine to the conserved J-encoded phenylalanine. Sequences without an unambiguous match to a single V gene segment were excluded from the earlier analysis of almost 600 of the donors. An earlier analysis of 587 of the donors classified V segments as functional when productive rearrangements were above 56.7% and as segregating when the standard deviation between donors was above 5%. To diagnose cytomegalovirus status from the catalog of TCR beta chain sequences, a statistical classification framework was built. In a later analysis, V and J genes were assigned by comparing TCR nucleotide sequences against IMGT/GENE-DB human TR gene sequences. The TCRdist pipeline was used in a later analysis to assign CDR3 sequences and most-parsimonious VDJ recombination scenarios. A later analysis defined each TCR beta chain by its CDR3 amino acid sequence plus V-gene family, and excluded reads lacking a unique V-gene family. As a way to deal with suspected cross-contamination and a sequencing artifact, a later analysis dropped 592 nucleotide sequences that were highly shared and had low generation probability. For each public chain, a later analysis derived a clonal expansion index from normalized ranks of inferred template counts within each repertoire. Generation probabilities in a later analysis came from a VDJ recombination model fitted to out-of-frame rearrangements, and those results were checked against IGoR. Hypergeometric tests were used in a later analysis to score TCR-TCR, TCR-HLA and TCR-CMV co-occurrence, with a repertoire-size bias correction applied to the TCR pairs. In a later analysis, false discovery rates were estimated by permuting HLA or CMV assignments 20 times. A later analysis grouped co-occurring TCRs with DBSCAN, adding TCRdist sequence similarity when clustering within HLA-allele-positive subsets. Co-occurrence clustering excluded repertoires with fewer than 30,000 or more than 120,000 public chains, plus five with anomalous nucleotide sharing. The immuneACCESS repertoire file appears here via TCRdb, limited to in-frame rearrangements. These files lack a portion of the clones; in checked studies, under half of the deficit traces to unresolved V genes, and the cause of the others is not known. The D gene and trimming were derived from the DNA, and the V and J assignments and clone size from that table. This sample has more than 120,000 clones in its table, and over 75% of those were observed once. Over 2.5% of the sample is held by the ten biggest clonotypes.

Based on the germline V gene, the CDR1 and CDR2 sequences are MDHEN and SYDVKM. Counted from cysteine to phenylalanine, this CDR3 has 12 amino acids. The only DNA kept is the CDR3, 36 bases in frame from the first base. V is clipped by 7 bases and J by 8 bases, and the sequence between their germline boundaries is 14 bases long. The cohort consisted of 666 healthy bone marrow donors. All cohort members were sampled while nominally healthy, although unrecorded immune exposures were likely present. The donor was CMV seronegative and belonged to the group of 350 to 400 seronegative cohort members. Each donor provided a peripheral blood sample, and peripheral blood mononuclear cells were used for TCR beta sequencing. The Qiagen DNeasy Blood Extraction Kit was used to extract genomic DNA from the blood cell samples. On this clone: The specificity of this receptor is unknown. No qualities accompany the bases; no much larger clone lies one base away.

The source of this sequence is a male donor in good health and CMV-seronegative. The chain links TRBV28 with TRBJ1-2; too little of a D gene remains to name it. Material for sequencing was PBMCs. CDR3 region: CASTTTFQGYTF. The nucleotide sequence reads TGTGCCAGCACCACTACCTTTCAGGGCTACACCTTC.